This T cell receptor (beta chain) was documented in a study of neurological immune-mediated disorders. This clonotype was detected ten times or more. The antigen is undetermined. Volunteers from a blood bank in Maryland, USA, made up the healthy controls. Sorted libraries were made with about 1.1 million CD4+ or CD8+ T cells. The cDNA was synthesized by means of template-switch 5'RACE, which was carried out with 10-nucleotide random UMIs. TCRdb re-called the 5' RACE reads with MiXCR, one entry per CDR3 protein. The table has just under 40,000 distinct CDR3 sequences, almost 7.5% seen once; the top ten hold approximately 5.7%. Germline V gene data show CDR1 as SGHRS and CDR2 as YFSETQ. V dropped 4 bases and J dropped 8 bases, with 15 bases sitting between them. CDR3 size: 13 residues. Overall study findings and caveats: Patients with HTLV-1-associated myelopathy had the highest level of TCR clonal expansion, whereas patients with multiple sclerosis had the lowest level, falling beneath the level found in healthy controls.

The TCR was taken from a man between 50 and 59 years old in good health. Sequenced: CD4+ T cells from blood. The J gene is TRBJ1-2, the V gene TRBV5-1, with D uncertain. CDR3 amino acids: CASSPVISGGYTF. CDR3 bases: TGCGCCAGCAGCCCGGTCATCTCCGGAGGCTACACCTTC.